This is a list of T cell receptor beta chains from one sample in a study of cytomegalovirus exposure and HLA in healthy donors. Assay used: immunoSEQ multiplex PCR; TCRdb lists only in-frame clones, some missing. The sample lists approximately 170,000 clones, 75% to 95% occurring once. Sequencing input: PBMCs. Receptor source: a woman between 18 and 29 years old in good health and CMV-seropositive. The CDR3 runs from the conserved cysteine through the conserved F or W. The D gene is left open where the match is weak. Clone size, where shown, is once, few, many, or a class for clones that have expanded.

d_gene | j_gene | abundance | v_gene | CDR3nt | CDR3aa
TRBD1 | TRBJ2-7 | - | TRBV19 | TGTGCCAGTAGTACAAAGGGGGCGAGATACGAGCAGTACTTC | CASSTKGARYEQYF
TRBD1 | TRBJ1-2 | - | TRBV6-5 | TGTGCCAGCACCGGAGGAGGACAGGGGGCCTATGGCTACACCTTC | CASTGGGQGAYGYTF
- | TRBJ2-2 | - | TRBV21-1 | TGTGCCAGCAGCAGACGGACTAGCGGGAGGAACACCGGGGAGCTGTTTTTT | CASSRRTSGRNTGELFF
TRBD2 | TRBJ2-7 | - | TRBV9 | TGTGCCAGCAGCATCACTCCTAGCGGCTACGAGCAGTACTTC | CASSITPSGYEQYF
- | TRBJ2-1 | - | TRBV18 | TGTGCCAGCTCAGAGGGACTCCCCGGTCCCAATGAGCAGTTCTTC | CASSEGLPGPNEQFF
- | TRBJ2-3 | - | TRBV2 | TGTGCCAGCAGCCGGGACACTTTCTCCACAGATACGCAGTATTTT | CASSRDTFSTDTQYF
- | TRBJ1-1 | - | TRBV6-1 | TGTGCCAGCAGTGTCGCAGGGACTGAAGCTTTCTTT | CASSVAGTEAFF
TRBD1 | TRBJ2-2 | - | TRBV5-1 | TGCGCCAGCAGCAACACCACAGGGGCGACGAACACCGGGGAGCTGTTTTTT | CASSNTTGATNTGELFF
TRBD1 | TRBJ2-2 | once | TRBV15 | TGTGCCACCAGCGTCGGACAGGGGGCAACCGGGGAGCTGTTTTTT | CATSVGQGATGELFF
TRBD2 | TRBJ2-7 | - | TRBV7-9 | TGTGCCAGCAGCTTGGGAGGGTCGCACGAGCAGTACTTC | CASSLGGSHEQYF
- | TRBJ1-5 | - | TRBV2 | TGTGCCAGCAGTCCCTCCGTCAGGTTCAATCAGCCCCAGCATTTT | CASSPSVRFNQPQHF
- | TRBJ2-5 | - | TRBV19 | TGTGCCACCTCCGTCAGAGGGATTGAGACCCAGTACTTC | CATSVRGIETQYF
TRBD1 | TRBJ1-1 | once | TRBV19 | TGTGCCAGTAGGGGACAGGGAGGAATGAACACTGAAGCTTTCTTT | CASRGQGGMNTEAFF
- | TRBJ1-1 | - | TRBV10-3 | TGTGCCATCAGCGAAAGGATGGCGGGTTCAGGGAACACTGAAGCTTTCTTT | CAISERMAGSGNTEAFF
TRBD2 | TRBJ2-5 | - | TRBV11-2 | TGTGCCAGCAGCCCCCTTAGCGGGAGGGCCAGTGAGACCCAGTACTTC | CASSPLSGRASETQYF
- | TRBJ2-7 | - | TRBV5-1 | TGCGCCAGCAGCTTGTCTCCCCGGCGGGCCATATCCAGCTCCTACGAGCAGTACTTC | CASSLSPRRAISSSYEQYF
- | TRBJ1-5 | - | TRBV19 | TGTGCCAGTAGATCGAACGCAGGGTCGGGTCAGCCCCAGCATTTT | CASRSNAGSGQPQHF
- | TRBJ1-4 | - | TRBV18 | TGTGCCAGCTCACCCAGGACAGAAATGGAAAAACTGTTTTTT | CASSPRTEMEKLFF
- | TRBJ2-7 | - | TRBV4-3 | TGCGCCAGCAGCCAAGATAGTTCGGGGTCCTCCAGCGAGCAGTACTTC | CASSQDSSGSSSEQYF
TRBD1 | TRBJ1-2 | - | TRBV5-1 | TGCGCCAGCAGCTTGGGGCAGGGGGCGCGGGGCTACACCTTC | CASSLGQGARGYTF
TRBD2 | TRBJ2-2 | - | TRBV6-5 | TGTGCCAGCAGTTACCAGCGGGGGGGAATCGGGGAGCTGTTTTTT | CASSYQRGGIGELFF
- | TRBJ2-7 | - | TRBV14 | TGTGCCAGCAGCCAAGATATATACAGGTACGAGCAGTACTTC | CASSQDIYRYEQYF
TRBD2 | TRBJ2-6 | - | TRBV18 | TGTGCCAGCTCCGGGGGGGAAGACGTCCTGACTTTC | CASSGGEDVLTF
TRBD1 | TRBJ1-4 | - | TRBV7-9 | TGTGCCAGCAGCGTACGGGACAGGGGGCGCGGTGAAAAACTGTTTTTT | CASSVRDRGRGEKLFF
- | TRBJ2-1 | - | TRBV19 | TGTGCCAGTTCAAGGCGGGGGCCGTACAATGAGCAGTTCTTC | CASSRRGPYNEQFF
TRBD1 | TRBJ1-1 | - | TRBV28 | TGTGCCAGCAGCGACCACAGGGGGACAGGAGCCACTGAAGCTTTCTTT | CASSDHRGTGATEAFF
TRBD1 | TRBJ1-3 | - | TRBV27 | TGTGCCAGCAGAGATATAGGGACAGCTGGAAACACCATATATTTT | CASRDIGTAGNTIYF
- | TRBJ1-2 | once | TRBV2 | TGTGCCAGCAGTGAAACGGGGAACTATGGCTACACCTTC | CASSETGNYGYTF
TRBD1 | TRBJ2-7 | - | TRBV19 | TGTGCCAGTAGCCGGGACAGGGAGGGCTCCTACGAGCAGTACTTC | CASSRDREGSYEQYF
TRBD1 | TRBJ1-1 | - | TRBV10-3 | TGTGCCATTAAAACAGGGGCTGAAGCTTTCTTT | CAIKTGAEAFF
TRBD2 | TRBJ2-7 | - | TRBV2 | TGTGCCAGCAGTGAAAGGGAGGGGTCGAACTCCGAGCAGTACTTC | CASSEREGSNSEQYF
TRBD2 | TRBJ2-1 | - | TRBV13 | TGTGCCAGCAGCTTCCGCGGGAGGGCAAATGAGCAGTTCTTC | CASSFRGRANEQFF
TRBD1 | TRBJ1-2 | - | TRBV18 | TGTGCCAGCTCATCAATCGCAGGGGGCGATGGCTACACCTTC | CASSSIAGGDGYTF
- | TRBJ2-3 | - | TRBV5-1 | TGCGCCAGCAGCCCCTTGGGACTCACAGATACGCAGTATTTT | CASSPLGLTDTQYF
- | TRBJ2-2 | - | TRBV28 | TGTGCCAGCAGTCGCCCTGTATGGGCTAACACCGGGGAGCTGTTTTTT | CASSRPVWANTGELFF
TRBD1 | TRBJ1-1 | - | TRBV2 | TGTGCCAGCAGCCTACGAGGGACAGGCACCACTGAAGCTTTCTTT | CASSLRGTGTTEAFF
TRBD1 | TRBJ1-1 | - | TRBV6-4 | TGTGCCAGCAGTGACTCTAGCGGGAGGGGGCACATGAACACTGAAGCTTTCTTT | CASSDSSGRGHMNTEAFF
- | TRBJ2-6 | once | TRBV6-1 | TGTGCCAGCAGTGAACAGGGGACAGGGGCCAACGTCCTGACTTTC | CASSEQGTGANVLTF
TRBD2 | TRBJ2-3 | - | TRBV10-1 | TGCGCCAGCAGTGAGGCCCTTGGACTAGCGGGCACAGATACGCAGTATTTT | CASSEALGLAGTDTQYF
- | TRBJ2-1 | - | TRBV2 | TGTGCCAGCAGTGAAAGTTGGGGGACTAATGAGCAGTTCTTC | CASSESWGTNEQFF
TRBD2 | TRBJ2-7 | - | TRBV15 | TGTGCCACCAGCAGAGCGCGACTAGCCGACGAGCAGTACTTC | CATSRARLADEQYF
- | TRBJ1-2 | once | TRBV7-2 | TGTGCCAGCAGCCCCGATTCCGGGGGGACTAACTATGGCTACACCTTC | CASSPDSGGTNYGYTF
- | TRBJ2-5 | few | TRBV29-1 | TGCAGCGTTGAAGATCAAGCAGGCGAGACCCAGTACTTC | CSVEDQAGETQYF
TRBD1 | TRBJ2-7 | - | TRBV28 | TGTGCCAGCAGTTTACTCCCGGGACAGGGGCCCTACGAGCAGTACTTC | CASSLLPGQGPYEQYF
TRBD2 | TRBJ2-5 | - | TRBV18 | TGTGCCAGCTCACCACCGAGCGGGGGGCTAAAAGGGACCCAGTACTTC | CASSPPSGGLKGTQYF
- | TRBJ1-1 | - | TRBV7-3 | TGTGCCAGCAGCCTGGGACAGAACACTGAAGCTTTCTTT | CASSLGQNTEAFF
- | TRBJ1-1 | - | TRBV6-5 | TGTGCCAGCAGTGGGGGGGCTTTCTTT | CASSGGAFF
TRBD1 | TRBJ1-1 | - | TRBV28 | TGTGCCAGCAGTTGGTGGGACAGGGGTGGGAAAACAGCTTTCTTT | CASSWWDRGGKTAFF
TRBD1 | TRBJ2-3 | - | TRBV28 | TGTGCCAGCAGTTTATCCCGGACAGGGGATGATACGCAGTATTTT | CASSLSRTGDDTQYF